The TCR beta chain described here comes from a study of cytomegalovirus exposure and HLA in healthy donors. Study observations and caveats: The classifier reportedly diagnosed cytomegalovirus status with high specificity and sensitivity. Clusters of TCRs from the first cohort tended to co-occur in the 100 to 150 validation repertoires (as a later analysis found). Listed as cytomegalovirus-associated were more than 150 TCR beta chains. Among the CMV-associated chains, three were confirmed in vitro as specific for CMV antigens.

To note about this clone: Its antigen is not identified.

Germline V gene lookup returns CDR1 SGHRS and CDR2 YFSETQ. Trimming took 0 bases from V and 9 from J; bases not matched to a gene: 6. The CDR3 contains 15 residues. This table comes from immunoSEQ multiplex PCR, and its TCRdb copy is limited to in-frame clones, with some not included. Among 260,000 or so clones listed, over 75% were seen once. V gene TRBV5-1 combines with J gene TRBJ2-1; 10 bases align to TRBD2. This receptor was identified in a woman in her late teens or twenties in good health and CMV-seronegative. The material sequenced was PBMCs. CDR3 bases: TGCGCCAGCAGCTTGGGGCTAGCGGGAGTTATTGAGCAGTTCTTC. This sequence encodes CASSLGLAGVIEQFF.